This T cell receptor (beta chain) came from a study of T cells after yellow fever vaccination. By 5'RACE template switching, TCR cDNA was produced, with a universal primer site and UMIs added in the process. TCRdb passed the 5' RACE reads through MiXCR, listing each CDR3 protein once. The sample holds more than 300,000 distinct CDR3 sequences, roughly a tenth seen once. V shed 6 bases and J 1 base; nucleotides not matched to a gene: 5. CDR3 length: 15 residues. The starting material was CD4+ T cells sorted from PBMCs, obtained 45 days after the yellow fever booster vaccination. This receptor was taken from a man between 18 and 29 years old who received the YFV17D yellow fever vaccine. V is TRBV12-3 or TRBV12-4 and J is TRBJ2-5, with 10 bases lining up with TRBD2. The CDR3 region has the DNA TGTGCCAGCAGCCATCCTAGCGGGGGCCAAGAGACCCAGTACTTC. Protein: CASSHPSGGQETQYF.